This TCR beta chain was captured by sequencing in a study of T-cell reconstitution after alpha-beta-depleted transplantation in children. Preparation of the TCRbeta library was carried out with unique molecular identifiers. TCRdb processed the PCR reads anew with MiXCR; each CDR3 protein has one entry. The repertoire has a few hundred thousand distinct CDR3 sequences, 6.5% to 9% of them found once; the top ten carry 9.1%. This clonotype came up many times. What it recognizes is unknown. Study-level results: Diversity and T-cell counts at one year after transplant derived mostly from new T cells.

CDR3 size: 14 residues. The junction had 4 bases not matched to a gene; V was cut back by 4 bases and J by 7 bases. Germline V CDR1 and CDR2: SGHRS, YFSETQ. The chain couples TRBV5-1 to TRBJ1-4, with 10 positions matching TRBD1. This sequence was found in a female patient aged 2-9 years who had a stem cell transplant for Fanconi anemia, so the T cells may come from the graft donor. The sequencing here drew on peripheral blood, taken 360 days after TCRalphabeta/CD19-depleted stem cell transplant. The CDR3 sequence: CASSEGQGPEKLFF. The DNA of the CDR3 is TGCGCCAGCAGCGAGGGACAGGGGCCTGAAAAACTGTTTTTT. Full variable domain (outside the CDR3, taken from reference TRBV5-1 and TRBJ1-4): KAGVTQTPRYLIKTRGQQVTLSCSPISGHRSVSWYQQTPGQGLQFLFEYFSETQRNKGNFPGRFSGRQFSNSRSEMNVSTLELGDSALYLCASSEGQGPEKLFFGSGTQLSVL.